This T cell receptor beta chain was observed in a study of shared clonotypes between healthy human individuals. Study-wide results and limits: Sampling used blood alone; tissue repertoires probably differ. Rarefaction curves obtained for sorted subsets showed sequencing incomplete despite large depth.

As regards this clone: Its antigen is as yet unknown.

CDR1 is MNHEY, CDR2 SVGAGI, per germline. Trimming took off 2 bases at V and 2 bases at J, with 7 bases between the two ends. This CDR3 has 13 residues. Profiled with immunoSEQ multiplex PCR; TCRdb holds only in-frame clones, not every one. The data show roughly 300,000 clones, around four fifths seen once. The V gene is TRBV6-5, the J gene TRBJ2-7, with no clear D. The source material was memory CD4+ T cells sorted from blood. As for subset: CD45RA-negative fraction. The source of this sequence is a man under 40 in good health. This chain's CDR3 is CASSYPPAYEQYF. The DNA of the CDR3 is TGTGCCAGCAGTTACCCCCCCGCCTACGAGCAGTACTTC.